This TCR beta chain was recorded in a study of shared clonotypes between healthy human individuals. About this clone itself: Its antigen is unknown.

Points from the study as a whole: In contrast to clonotypes shared by all four donors, non-shared clonotypes had lower generation probabilities. The naive CD4 repertoires of several donors were compared, and around 4.9% of clonotypes were shared. On the whole, naive subsets had larger estimated richness than memory subsets had. Inspection by rarefaction showed sorted-subset sequencing to be incomplete despite large depth.

Terminally differentiated effector memory CD45RA+ cells were left out of the naive CD8 fraction, which was CD45RO-negative and positively selected for CCR7. Produced via immunoSEQ multiplex PCR; TCRdb's table is partial and in-frame only. The table has about 610,000 clones, approximately 96% seen once. The sequencing input was naive CD8+ T cells sorted from blood. This sequence was found in a woman aged 30 to 39 in good health.

CDR3 residues: CASSPNGPGELFF. Written as DNA, the CDR3 is TGCGCCAGCAGCCCCAATGGGCCCGGGGAGCTGTTTTTT. V usage is TRBV5-1 and J usage is TRBJ2-2; D uncertain. Germline values: CDR1 SGHRS, CDR2 YFSETQ. The V and J ends lost 4 bases and 6 bases respectively, with 10 bases between them. This CDR3 spans 13 amino acids.